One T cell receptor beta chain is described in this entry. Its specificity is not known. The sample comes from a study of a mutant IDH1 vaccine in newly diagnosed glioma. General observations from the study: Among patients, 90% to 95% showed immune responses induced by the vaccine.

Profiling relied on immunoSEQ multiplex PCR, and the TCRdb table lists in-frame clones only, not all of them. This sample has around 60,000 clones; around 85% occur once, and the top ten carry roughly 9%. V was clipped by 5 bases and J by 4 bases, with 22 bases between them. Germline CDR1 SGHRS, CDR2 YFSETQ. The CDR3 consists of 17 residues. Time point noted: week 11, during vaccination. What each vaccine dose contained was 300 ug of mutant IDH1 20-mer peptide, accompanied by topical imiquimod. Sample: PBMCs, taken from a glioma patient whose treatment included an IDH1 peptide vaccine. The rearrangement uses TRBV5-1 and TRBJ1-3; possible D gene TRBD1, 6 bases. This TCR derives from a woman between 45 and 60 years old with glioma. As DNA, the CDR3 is TGCGCCAGCAGTTCAAGGACGCAGGGGATCGGAGGAAACACCATATATTTT. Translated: CASSSRTQGIGGNTIYF. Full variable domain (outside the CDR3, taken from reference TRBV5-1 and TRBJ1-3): KAGVTQTPRYLIKTRGQQVTLSCSPISGHRSVSWYQQTPGQGLQFLFEYFSETQRNKGNFPGRFSGRQFSNSRSEMNVSTLELGDSALYLCASSSRTQGIGGNTIYFGEGSWLTVV.